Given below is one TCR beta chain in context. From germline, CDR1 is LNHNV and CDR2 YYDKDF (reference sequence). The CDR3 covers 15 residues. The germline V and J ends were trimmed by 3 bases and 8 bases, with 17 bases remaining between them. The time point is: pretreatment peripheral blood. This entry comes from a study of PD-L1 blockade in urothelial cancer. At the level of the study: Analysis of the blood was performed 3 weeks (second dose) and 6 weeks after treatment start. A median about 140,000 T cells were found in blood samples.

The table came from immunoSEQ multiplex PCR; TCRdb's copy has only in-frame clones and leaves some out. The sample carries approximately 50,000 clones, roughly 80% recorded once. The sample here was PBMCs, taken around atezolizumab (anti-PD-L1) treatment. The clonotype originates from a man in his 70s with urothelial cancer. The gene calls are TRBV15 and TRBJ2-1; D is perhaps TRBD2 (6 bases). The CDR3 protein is CATSRAGTQKDEQFF. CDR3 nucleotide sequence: TGTGCCACCAGCAGGGCCGGGACTCAAAAGGATGAGCAGTTCTTC.